Listed here are 29 T cell receptor beta chains from one sample, sequenced in a study of pediatric ulcerative colitis. The rectum was sampled with one to two pinch biopsies at colonoscopy. The protocol was immunoSEQ multiplex PCR, while the TCRdb copy is restricted to in-frame clones and leaves out a portion. Found here are 18,000 or so clones, around 74% of them singletons; the top ten hold roughly 6.6%. The sample comprised gut tissue. These receptors all stem from a boy aged 10-17 years with moderate ulcerative colitis.

CDR3 in DNA: TGTGCCAGCAGTTGGGGACTAGCGGGAGAACTCACTGACTACGAGCAGTACTTC. It yields the protein CASSWGLAGELTDYEQYF. The rearrangement links TRBV12-1 to TRBJ2-7; the D call of TRBD2 is as the table states it, not checked on the DNA. TRBV12-1 is a pseudogene locus. The CDR3 is 18 amino acids.

The chain employs TRBV18 and TRBJ2-1; D remains unclear. The germline V gene encodes CDR1 KGHSH and CDR2 LQKENI. V lost 7 bases and J 0 bases, leaving 10 bases between the germline ends. The CDR3 extends over 14 amino acids. As DNA, the CDR3 is TGTGCCAGCTGCGTAGTCAGCTCCTACAATGAGCAGTTCTTC. Its translation: CASCVVSSYNEQFF.

V and J are TRBV5-1 and TRBJ1-4; D unclear. This CDR3 has 16 residues. CDR1 and CDR2 (germline): SGHRS, YFSETQ. Trimming took 6 bases from V and 3 from J, leaving 18 bases between them. The CDR3 protein is CASTSGSAVANEKLFF. CDR3 DNA sequence: TGCGCCAGCACCTCCGGGTCGGCAGTTGCTAATGAAAAACTGTTTTTT. The whole variable domain, remainder taken from reference TRBV5-1 and TRBJ1-4, is KAGVTQTPRYLIKTRGQQVTLSCSPISGHRSVSWYQQTPGQGLQFLFEYFSETQRNKGNFPGRFSGRQFSNSRSEMNVSTLELGDSALYLCASTSGSAVANEKLFFGSGTQLSVL.

In its sample, this clone ranks as medium-sized (0.01 to 0.1%). This rearrangement joins TRBV4-2 to TRBJ1-2; D ambiguous. The CDR3 has 14 amino acids. CDR1 is LGHNA and CDR2 is YNFKEQ in the germline V gene. Trimming shortened V by 3 bases and J by 4 bases, and 12 bases separated the two germline ends. CDR3 residues: CASSQGSMSYGYTF. The CDR3 DNA sequence: TGTGCCAGCAGCCAGGGGAGTATGAGCTATGGCTACACCTTC.

The chain is built from TRBV11-2 and TRBJ2-7; no firm D call. This CDR3 is 14 amino acids long. Trimming removed 2 bases at V and 0 bases at J, with 8 bases between. The germline V gene encodes CDR1 SGHAT and CDR2 FQNNGV. CDR3 protein: CASSLTLSSYEQYF. CDR3 coding DNA: TGTGCCAGCAGCTTAACTCTGAGCTCCTACGAGCAGTACTTC.

This sequence joins TRBV6-5 and TRBJ1-2; 7 bases line up with TRBD1. The V and J ends lost 7 bases and 2 bases, in that order; junction bases with no gene match: 7. Germline lookup yields CDR1 MNHEY and CDR2 SVGAGI. The CDR3 consists of 14 residues. The CDR3 is CASTTGDWNYGYTF. The CDR3 region has the DNA TGTGCCAGCACTACAGGGGATTGGAACTATGGCTACACCTTC.

The chain employs TRBV7-6 and TRBJ2-7, with TRBD1 matching 7 bases. V trimming: 6 bases; J trimming: 3 bases; junction bases outside the gene matches: 5. Germline assignment: CDR1 SGHVS and CDR2 FNYEAQ. The CDR3 totals 13 residues. The CDR3 region has the DNA TGTGCCAGCAGTTTAAACAGGGGCTACGAGCAGTACTTC. Translation: CASSLNRGYEQYF. The whole variable domain, filled in from reference TRBV7-6 and TRBJ2-7, reads GAGVSQSPRYKVTKRGQDVALRCDPISGHVSLYWYRQALGQGPEFLTYFNYEAQQDKSGLPNDRFSAERPEGSISTLTIQRTEQRDSAMYRCASSLNRGYEQYFGPGTRLTVT.

This chain joins TRBV19 and TRBJ1-2, with D tentatively TRBD1 (6 bases). The V and J ends lost 4 bases and 8 bases respectively, with 14 bases between them. Germline CDR1 LNHDA, CDR2 SQIVND (reference sequence). CDR3 length: 13 amino acids. In nucleotides, the CDR3 is TGTGCCAGTAGTAAGGAGACAGGAGAGGGCTACACCTTC. Translating gives CASSKETGEGYTF.

V usage is TRBV4-3 and J usage is TRBJ2-1, with D hard to call. CDR1 and CDR2 (germline): LGHNA, YSLEER. This CDR3 region has 15 residues. The ends were cut back, 1 base at V and 8 bases at J, with 15 bases in the middle. This chain's CDR3 is CASSQVATRSHEQFF. The CDR3 DNA is TGCGCCAGCAGCCAAGTCGCCACAAGGTCCCATGAGCAGTTCTTC.

The CDR3 region is CASSFSVVTGTGELFF. DNA for the CDR3: TGCGCCAGCAGCTTCTCGGTTGTAACAGGCACCGGGGAGCTGTTTTTT. The chain combines TRBV5-1 with TRBJ2-2; the D gene is possibly TRBD1 (5 bases). Germline lookup yields CDR1 SGHRS and CDR2 YFSETQ. Between the trimmed V and J ends, which lost 2 bases and 4 bases, there was a span of 15 bases. The CDR3 loop spans 16 amino acids.

The rearrangement joins TRBV4-2 to TRBJ2-1, with D possibly matching TRBD2 (6 bases). Germline CDR1 is LGHNA and CDR2 is YNFKEQ. The CDR3 totals 16 residues. Trimming shortened V by 0 bases and J by 3 bases, and 12 bases separated the two germline ends. CDR3: CASSQDAGGIYNEQFF. In nucleotides, the CDR3 is TGTGCCAGCAGCCAAGATGCCGGGGGTATCTACAATGAGCAGTTCTTC.

The V gene is TRBV6-5, the J gene TRBJ1-1; D remains unclear. Looked up from germline, CDR1 is MNHEY and CDR2 is SVGAGI. V was shortened by 2 bases and J by 5 bases, with 9 bases between the two germline ends. There are 13 residues in the CDR3. The CDR3 region has the DNA TGTGCCAGCAGTTACCCCCCCGGTACTGAAGCTTTCTTT. The encoded protein is CASSYPPGTEAFF.

The rearrangement links TRBV15 to TRBJ2-1, with D hard to call. Germline V gene lookup returns CDR1 LNHNV and CDR2 YYDKDF (reference sequence). The CDR3 runs 12 residues. V gave up 1 base and J gave up 7 bases, with 5 bases separating them. The CDR3, as DNA: TGTGCCACCAGCAGAGGTGGGAATGAGCAGTTCTTC. Translation: CATSRGGNEQFF.

The chain links TRBV5-4 to TRBJ2-5, with D perhaps matching TRBD2 (6 bases). The CDR3 length is 14 residues. Trimming cost V 3 bases and J 5 bases, with 14 bases left between them. CDR1 SGHNT and CDR2 YYREEE come from the germline V gene (reference sequence). CDR3 residues: CASSSSRGGETQYF. The CDR3 nucleotides read TGTGCCAGCAGCTCCTCCCGTGGGGGGGAGACCCAGTACTTC.

The chain joins TRBV27 to TRBJ2-3; no definite D call. Germline CDR1 and CDR2: MNHEY and SMNVEV (reference sequence). This CDR3 is built from 15 residues. The V gene lost 0 bases and the J gene lost 1 base, with 8 bases spanning the gap. CDR3 residues: CASSLSASGTDTQYF. The CDR3 DNA follows: TGTGCCAGCAGTTTATCGGCCTCGGGCACAGATACGCAGTATTTT.

This clone was seen just once. This chain connects TRBV6-4 to TRBJ2-1, with 9 bases lining up with TRBD1. Germline CDR1 reads MRHNA; CDR2 reads SNTAGT. The CDR3 runs 15 residues. V gave up 6 bases and J gave up 4 bases; unmatched junction bases: 7. The CDR3 reads CASSAGTGTYNEQFF. The CDR3 nucleotides are TGTGCCAGCAGCGCCGGGACAGGGACTTACAATGAGCAGTTCTTC.

The chain combines TRBV4-3 with TRBJ2-1; D is uncertain. Trimming removed 4 bases at V and 0 bases at J, with 13 bases between. Germline CDR1 is LGHNA and CDR2 is YSLEER. The CDR3 totals 16 residues. The CDR3 DNA sequence: TGCGCCAGCAGCCGTCGGACGAAAAGCTCCTACAATGAGCAGTTCTTC. This encodes CASSRRTKSSYNEQFF.

The rearrangement uses TRBV5-4 and TRBJ1-2; D ambiguous. V was clipped by 0 bases and J by 10 bases, with 16 bases between them. The CDR3 runs to 14 residues. Germline V gene sequence: CDR1 SGHNT, CDR2 YYREEE (reference sequence). The CDR3 nucleotides read TGTGCCAGCAGCTTGGAAGGCAATCGTCGGGACTACACCTTC. It is translated as CASSLEGNRRDYTF. Filled out from reference TRBV5-4 and TRBJ1-2, the complete variable domain reads ETGVTQSPTHLIKTRGQQVTLRCSSQSGHNTVSWYQQALGQGPQFIFQYYREEENGRGNFPPRFSGLQFPNYSSELNVNALELDDSALYLCASSLEGNRRDYTFGSGTRLTVV.

V and J are TRBV6-6 and TRBJ1-1, with D hard to call. This CDR3 contains 15 residues. Germline-derived CDR1 and CDR2 are MNHNY and SVGAGI (reference sequence). Trimming removed 2 bases from V and 1 base from J, with 11 bases in between. The CDR3, as DNA: TGTGCCAGCAGTTACGTTTCACAAGCGAACACTGAAGCTTTCTTT. Protein: CASSYVSQANTEAFF.

V and J are TRBV28 and TRBJ2-2; 11 bases align to TRBD2. Trimming at V came to 6 bases and at J to 6 bases, leaving 3 bases not matched to a gene. CDR3 size: 14 residues. The germline gives CDR1 MDHEN, CDR2 SYDVKM. The chain's CDR3 is CASRYSGRAGELFF. CDR3 sequence (DNA): TGTGCCAGCAGATATAGCGGGAGGGCCGGGGAGCTGTTTTTT.

This clone was counted a few times. Other DNA sequences in the sample encode the same CDR3. V and J are TRBV5-6 and TRBJ2-5; D is undetermined. Deletions cut 2 bases from V and 3 bases from J, with 2 bases between. From germline, CDR1 is SGHDT and CDR2 YYEEEE. The CDR3 is 11 residues long. The CDR3 DNA reads TGTGCCAGCAGCTTAAAAGAGACCCAGTACTTC. It specifies CASSLKETQYF.

This chain links TRBV5-1 with TRBJ1-4, with D unresolved. V was cut by 0 bases and J by 8 bases, with 11 bases left in between. CDR1 SGHRS and CDR2 YFSETQ come from the germline V gene. The length of the CDR3 is 14 residues. DNA of the CDR3: TGCGCCAGCAGCTTGGTTGGAGGGTCCGAAAAACTGTTTTTT. Protein product: CASSLVGGSEKLFF.

As to this clone: The same CDR3 can be traced to other DNA sequences in this sample. The V gene is TRBV6-5, the J gene TRBJ2-5; D remains unclear. The CDR3 loop spans 13 amino acids. Germline CDR1 MNHEY, CDR2 SVGAGI. Trimming removed 0 bases at V and 3 bases at J, with 5 bases between. In nucleotides, the CDR3 is TGTGCCAGCAGTTACTCTGGGGAAGAGACCCAGTACTTC. Protein: CASSYSGEETQYF.

V and J are TRBV7-2 and TRBJ2-7; D perhaps matches TRBD1 (5 bases). From germline, CDR1 is SGHTA and CDR2 FQGNSA. Trimming took 3 bases from V and 0 from J, leaving 9 bases between them. The CDR3 is 14 residues long. The CDR3 spells CASSFQGYSYEQYF. The CDR3, as DNA: TGTGCCAGCAGCTTTCAGGGATACTCCTACGAGCAGTACTTC.

The V gene is TRBV5-5, the J gene TRBJ1-1; 7 bases line up with TRBD1. The V segment lost 4 bases and the J segment 0 bases; nucleotides outside the gene matches: 12. The germline gives CDR1 SGHKS, CDR2 YYEKEE (reference sequence). This CDR3 spans 17 amino acids. CDR3 nucleotides: TGTGCCAGCAGCCCGATACCCACCGGGACAGTGAACACTGAAGCTTTCTTT. It encodes CASSPIPTGTVNTEAFF.

This clone showed up just a few times. The chain carries TRBV16 and TRBJ1-1, with D hard to call. Between the trimmed V and J ends, which lost 4 bases and 4 bases, there was a span of 16 bases. The V gene's germline CDR1 is KGHSY and CDR2 FQNENV. This CDR3 has 15 residues. This CDR3 is CASSPRVLEGTEAFF. CDR3 nucleotides: TGTGCCAGCAGCCCGCGGGTCTTGGAGGGCACTGAAGCTTTCTTT.

V usage is TRBV10-3 and J usage is TRBJ1-4; TRBD1 might be the D (5 bases). Deletions cut 10 bases from V and 8 bases from J, with 17 bases between. This CDR3 is 13 amino acids long. Germline assignment: CDR1 ENHRY and CDR2 SYGVKD. CDR3 coding DNA: TGTGCCACCCACGGGGGAAGTGGGGAAAAACTGTTTTTT. This sequence encodes CATHGGSGEKLFF.

For the CDR3, the DNA is TGCGCCAGCAGCCAGTACATCTTCATGCGGGAGGGTACAGATACGCAGTATTTT. It yields the protein CASSQYIFMREGTDTQYF. The chain combines TRBV4-3 with TRBJ2-3; 9 nucleotides match TRBD2. V lost 3 bases to trimming and J lost 3 bases; unmatched junction nucleotides: 13. There are 18 residues in the CDR3. Germline assignment: CDR1 LGHNA and CDR2 YSLEER.

The rearrangement links TRBV4-1 to TRBJ2-5; possible D gene TRBD2, 5 bases. Germline V gene data show CDR1 as MGHRA and CDR2 as YSYEKL. The CDR3 totals 16 residues. With 4 bases removed from V and 5 bases from J, the gap between germline ends came to 20 bases. DNA of the CDR3: TGCGCCAGCAGCCGTCACCTGGGAGCGCAATCGGAGACCCAGTACTTC. Translated: CASSRHLGAQSETQYF.